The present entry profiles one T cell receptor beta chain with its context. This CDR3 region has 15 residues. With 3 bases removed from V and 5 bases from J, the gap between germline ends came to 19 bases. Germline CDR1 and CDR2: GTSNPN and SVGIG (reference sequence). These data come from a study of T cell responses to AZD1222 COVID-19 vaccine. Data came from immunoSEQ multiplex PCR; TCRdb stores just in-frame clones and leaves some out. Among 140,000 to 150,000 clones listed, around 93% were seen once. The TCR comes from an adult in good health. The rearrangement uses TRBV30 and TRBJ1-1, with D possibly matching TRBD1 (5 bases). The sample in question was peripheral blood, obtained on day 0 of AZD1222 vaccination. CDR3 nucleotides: TGTGCCTGGAGGGGGGACGGGGTAAGGGGAACTGAAGCTTTCTTT. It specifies CAWRGDGVRGTEAFF.